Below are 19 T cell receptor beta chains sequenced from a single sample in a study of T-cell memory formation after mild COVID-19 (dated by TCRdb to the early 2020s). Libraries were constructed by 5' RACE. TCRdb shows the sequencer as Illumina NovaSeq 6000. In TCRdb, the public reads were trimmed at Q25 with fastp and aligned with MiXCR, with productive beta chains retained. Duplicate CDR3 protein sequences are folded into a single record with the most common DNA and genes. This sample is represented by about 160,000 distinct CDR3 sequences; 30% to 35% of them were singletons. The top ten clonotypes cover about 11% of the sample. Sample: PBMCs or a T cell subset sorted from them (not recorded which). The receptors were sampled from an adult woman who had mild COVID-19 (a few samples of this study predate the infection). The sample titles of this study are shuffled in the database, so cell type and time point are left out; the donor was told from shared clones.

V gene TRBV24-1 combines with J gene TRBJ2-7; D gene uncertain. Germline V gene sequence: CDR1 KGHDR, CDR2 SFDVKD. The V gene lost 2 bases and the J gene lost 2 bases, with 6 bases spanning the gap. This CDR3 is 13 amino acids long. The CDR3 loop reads CATSDSKAYEQYF. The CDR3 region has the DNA TGTGCCACCAGTGATTCTAAAGCCTACGAGCAGTACTTC.

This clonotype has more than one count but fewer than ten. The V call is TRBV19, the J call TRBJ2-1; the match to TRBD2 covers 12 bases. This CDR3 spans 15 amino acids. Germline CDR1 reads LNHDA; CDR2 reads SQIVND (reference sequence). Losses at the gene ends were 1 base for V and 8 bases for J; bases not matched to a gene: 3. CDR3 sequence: CASSIALAGGYEQFF. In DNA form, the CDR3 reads TGTGCCAGTAGTATAGCACTAGCGGGAGGTTATGAGCAGTTCTTC.

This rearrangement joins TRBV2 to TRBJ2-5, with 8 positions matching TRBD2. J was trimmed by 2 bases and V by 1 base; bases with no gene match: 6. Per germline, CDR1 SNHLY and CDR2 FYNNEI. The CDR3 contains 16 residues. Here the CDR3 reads CASSEGRLAFQETQYF. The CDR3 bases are TGTGCCAGCAGTGAAGGAAGACTAGCGTTTCAAGAGACCCAGTACTTC.

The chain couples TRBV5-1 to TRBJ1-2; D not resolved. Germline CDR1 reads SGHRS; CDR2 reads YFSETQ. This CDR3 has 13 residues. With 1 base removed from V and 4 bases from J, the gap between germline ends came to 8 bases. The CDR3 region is CASSLPGSYGYTF. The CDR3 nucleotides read TGCGCCAGCAGCTTGCCGGGAAGCTATGGCTACACCTTC.

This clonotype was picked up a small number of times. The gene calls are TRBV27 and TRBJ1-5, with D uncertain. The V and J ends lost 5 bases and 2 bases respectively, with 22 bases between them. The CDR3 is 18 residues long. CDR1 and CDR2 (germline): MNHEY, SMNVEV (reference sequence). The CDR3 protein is CASSQTVDLFGGNQPQHF. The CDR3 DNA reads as TGTGCCAGCAGTCAAACGGTCGACCTTTTTGGGGGCAATCAGCCCCAGCATTTT.

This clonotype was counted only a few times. CDR3 bases: TGTGCCAGCAGCCAAGAGAGGACTAGCGGGAGTAAGAAGCTGTTTTTT. Protein sequence: CASSQERTSGSKKLFF. The chain links TRBV3-1 to TRBJ2-2; TRBD2 matches 13 bases. CDR1 and CDR2 from the germline V gene are LGHDT and YNNKEL (reference sequence). The CDR3 is 16 amino acids. Trimming removed 0 bases from V and 12 bases from J; junction bases left unmatched: 7.

CDR3 nucleotide sequence: TGTGCCAGCAGCCAAGGACCCAGGAATGAGCAGTTCTTC. Translation: CASSQGPRNEQFF. V is TRBV14 and J is TRBJ2-1; no firm D call. This CDR3 is built from 13 residues. CDR1 is SGHDN and CDR2 is FVKESK in the germline V gene. The V end lost 1 base, the J end lost 7 bases, and 8 bases lay between the germline ends.

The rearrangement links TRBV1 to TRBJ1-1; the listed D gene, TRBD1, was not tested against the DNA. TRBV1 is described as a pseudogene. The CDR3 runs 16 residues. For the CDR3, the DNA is TGCACCAGCAGCCAAGTCCCCACAGGGTTGGACACTGAAGCTTTCTTT. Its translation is CTSSQVPTGLDTEAFF.

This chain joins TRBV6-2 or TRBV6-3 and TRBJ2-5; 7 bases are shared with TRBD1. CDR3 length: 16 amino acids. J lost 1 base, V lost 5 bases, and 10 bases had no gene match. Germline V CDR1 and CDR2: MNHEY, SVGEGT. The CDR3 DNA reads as TGTGCCAGCAGTGCGACCGGGACAGCTCCCCAAGAGACCCAGTACTTC. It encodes CASSATGTAPQETQYF.

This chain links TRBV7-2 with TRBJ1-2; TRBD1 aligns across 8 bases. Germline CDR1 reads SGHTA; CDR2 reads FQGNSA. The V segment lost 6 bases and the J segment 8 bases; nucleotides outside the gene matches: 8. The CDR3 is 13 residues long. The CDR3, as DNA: TGTGCCAGCAGGCCGCAGGGGGCGCAGGGCTACACCTTC. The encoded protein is CASRPQGAQGYTF.

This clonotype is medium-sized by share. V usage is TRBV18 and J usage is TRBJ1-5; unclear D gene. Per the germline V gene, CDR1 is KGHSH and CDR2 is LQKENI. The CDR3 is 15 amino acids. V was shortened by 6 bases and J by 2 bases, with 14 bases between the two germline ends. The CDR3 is CASSVSTIGNQPQHF. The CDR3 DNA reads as TGTGCCAGCTCGGTCAGTACAATCGGCAATCAGCCCCAGCATTTT. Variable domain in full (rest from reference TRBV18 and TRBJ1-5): NAGVMQNPRHLVRRRGQEARLRCSPMKGHSHVYWYRQLPEEGLKFMVYLQKENIIDESGMPKERFSAEFPKEGPSILRIQQVVRGDSAAYFCASSVSTIGNQPQHFGDGTRLSIL.

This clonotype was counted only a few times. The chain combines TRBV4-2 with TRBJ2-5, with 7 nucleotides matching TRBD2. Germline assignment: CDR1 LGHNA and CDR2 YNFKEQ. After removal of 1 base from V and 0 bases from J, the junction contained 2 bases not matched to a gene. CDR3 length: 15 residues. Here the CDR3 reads CASSQGGGDQETQYF. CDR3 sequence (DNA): TGTGCCAGCAGCCAAGGCGGGGGAGACCAAGAGACCCAGTACTTC.

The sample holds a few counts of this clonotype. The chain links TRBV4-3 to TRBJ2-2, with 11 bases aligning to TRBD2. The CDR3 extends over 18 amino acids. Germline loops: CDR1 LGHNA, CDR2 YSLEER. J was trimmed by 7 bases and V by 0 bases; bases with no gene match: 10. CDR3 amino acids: CASSQDVLAGGLSGELFF. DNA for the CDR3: TGCGCCAGCAGCCAAGATGTCCTAGCGGGAGGTTTGAGCGGGGAGCTGTTTTTT.

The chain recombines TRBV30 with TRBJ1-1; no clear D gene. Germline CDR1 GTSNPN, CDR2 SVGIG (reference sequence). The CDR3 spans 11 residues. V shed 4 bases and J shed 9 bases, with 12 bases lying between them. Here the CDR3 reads CAWIRPSQAFF. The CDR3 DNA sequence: TGTGCCTGGATTCGCCCCTCGCAAGCTTTCTTT. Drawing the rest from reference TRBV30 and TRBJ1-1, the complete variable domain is SQTIHQWPATLVQPVGSPLSLECTVEGTSNPNLYWYRQAAGRGLQLLFYSVGIGQISSEVPQNLSASRPQDRQFILSSKKLLLSDSGFYLCAWIRPSQAFFGQGTRLTVV.

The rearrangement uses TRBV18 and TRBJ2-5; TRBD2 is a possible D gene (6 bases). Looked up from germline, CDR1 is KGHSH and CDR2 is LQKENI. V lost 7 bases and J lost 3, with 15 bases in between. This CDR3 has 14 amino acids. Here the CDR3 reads CASLPGLPEETQYF. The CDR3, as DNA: TGTGCCAGCTTGCCGGGACTCCCAGAAGAGACCCAGTACTTC.

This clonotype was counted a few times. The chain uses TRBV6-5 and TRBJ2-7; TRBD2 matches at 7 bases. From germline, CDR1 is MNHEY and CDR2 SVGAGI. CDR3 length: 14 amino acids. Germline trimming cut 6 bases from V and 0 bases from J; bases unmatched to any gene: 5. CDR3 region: CASRIGGSSYEQYF. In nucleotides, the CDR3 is TGTGCCAGCAGGATCGGCGGGAGCTCCTACGAGCAGTACTTC.

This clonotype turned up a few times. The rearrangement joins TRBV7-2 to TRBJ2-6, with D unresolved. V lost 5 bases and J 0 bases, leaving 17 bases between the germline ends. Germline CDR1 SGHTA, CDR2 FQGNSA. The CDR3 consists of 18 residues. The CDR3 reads CASSPIGLGYSGANVLTF. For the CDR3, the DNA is TGTGCCAGCAGCCCGATCGGTCTGGGCTACTCTGGGGCCAACGTCCTGACTTTC.

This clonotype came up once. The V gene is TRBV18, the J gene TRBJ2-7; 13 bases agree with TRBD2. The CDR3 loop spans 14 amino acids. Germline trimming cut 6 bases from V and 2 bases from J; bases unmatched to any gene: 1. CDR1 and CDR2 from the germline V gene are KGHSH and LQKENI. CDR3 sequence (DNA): TGTGCCAGCTCGGGGACTAGCGGGGCCTACGAGCAGTACTTC. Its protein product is CASSGTSGAYEQYF.

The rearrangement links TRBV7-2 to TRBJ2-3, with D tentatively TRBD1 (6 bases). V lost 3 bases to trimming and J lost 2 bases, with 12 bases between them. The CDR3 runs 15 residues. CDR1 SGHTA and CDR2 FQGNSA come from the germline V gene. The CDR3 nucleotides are TGTGCCAGCAGCTTGAGCCGACAGGCCACAGATACGCAGTATTTT. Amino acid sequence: CASSLSRQATDTQYF. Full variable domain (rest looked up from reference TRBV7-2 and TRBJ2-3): GAGVSQSPSNKVTEKGKDVELRCDPISGHTALYWYRQSLGQGLEFLIYFQGNSAPDKSGLPSDRFSAERTGGSVSTLTIQRTQQEDSAVYLCASSLSRQATDTQYFGPGTRLTVL.